This entry lists 27 T cell receptor beta chains sequenced from one sample in a study of blood T cells in healthy people across ages. A second PCR, run for about 7 to 11 cycles, used a sample-barcoded 5' primer plus a J-beta primer mix. TCRdb used MiXCR to reprocess the 5' RACE reads, holding one entry per CDR3 protein. The sample lists 600,000 to 1,000,000 distinct CDR3 sequences, 58% seen once, with roughly 22% in the top ten. Sequenced: blood. Receptors originate from a man under 40 in good health.

A note on this clonotype: A much more abundant neighbour one base away suggests this may be a read error. This chain joins TRBV5-1 and TRBJ2-3, with a possible D match to TRBD1 (6 bases). Trimming took 5 bases from V and 8 from J, leaving 21 bases between them. This CDR3 spans 15 amino acids. Germline assignment: CDR1 SGHRS and CDR2 YFSETQ. The chain's CDR3 is CASRLDSLGHSTQYF. The CDR3 region has the DNA TGCGCCAGCAGACTGGACAGCTTGGGTCACTCTACGCAGTATTTT.

V gene TRBV10-3 combines with J gene TRBJ1-4; D possibly corresponds to TRBD1 (5 bases). V lost 6 bases to trimming and J lost 6 bases, with 11 bases between them. The germline V gene has CDR1 ENHRY and CDR2 SYGVKD. CDR3 length: 13 amino acids. The CDR3 reads CAISPGADEKLFF. CDR3 DNA sequence: TGTGCCATCAGCCCTGGGGCGGATGAAAAACTGTTTTTT.

This clonotype was counted between two and nine times. V and J are TRBV29-1 and TRBJ2-3; 7 bases fit TRBD2. Unmatched junction bases numbered 5, after V lost 4 bases and J lost 1 base. The CDR3 extends over 14 amino acids. Looked up from germline, CDR1 is SQVTM and CDR2 is ANQGSEA. The CDR3 coding sequence is TGCAGCGTTGGGTCCACTAGCGGCACAGATACGCAGTATTTT. Its protein is CSVGSTSGTDTQYF.

This clonotype was recorded only once. V usage is TRBV4-3 and J usage is TRBJ1-1; no reliable D call. Trimming shortened V by 4 bases and J by 4 bases, and 10 bases separated the two germline ends. From germline, CDR1 is LGHNA and CDR2 YSLEER. The CDR3 covers 13 residues. CDR3 sequence (DNA): TGCGCCAGCAGCCCGGTGGGGTTCACTGAAGCTTTCTTT. It encodes CASSPVGFTEAFF.

Ten or more counts support this clonotype. The chain couples TRBV7-2 to TRBJ2-7; D tentatively fits TRBD1 or TRBD2 (5 bases each). This CDR3 region has 13 residues. The germline V gene encodes CDR1 SGHTA and CDR2 FQGNSA. V lost 5 bases and J 6 bases, leaving 14 bases between the germline ends. CDR3 loop: CASSRDGTAEQYF. CDR3 coding DNA: TGTGCCAGCAGCCGAGATGGGACCGCCGAGCAGTACTTC.

This clonotype has just a few counts. This chain joins TRBV29-1 and TRBJ1-2; D gene uncertain. The CDR3 is made up of 10 amino acids. With 6 bases removed from V and 8 bases from J, the gap between germline ends came to 10 bases. Germline-derived CDR1 and CDR2 are SQVTM and ANQGSEA. CDR3 region: CSVADVGYTF. CDR3 DNA: TGCAGCGTCGCTGATGTAGGCTACACCTTC.

A remark on this clonotype: The junction departs from the called germline gene at one end, perhaps through a read error. V and J are TRBV20-1 and TRBJ2-1; TRBD1 might be the D (6 bases). This CDR3 comprises 14 residues. Germline loops: CDR1 DFQATT, CDR2 SNEGSKA (reference sequence). CDR3 in amino acids: CSAIGDIHYNGQFF. Here the CDR3 DNA reads TGCAGTGCTATTGGGGACATCCACTACAATGGGCAGTTCTTC.

The sample holds a few counts of this clonotype. The chain links TRBV7-3 to TRBJ1-2; D unresolved. Looked up from germline, CDR1 is SGHTA and CDR2 is FQGTGA. CDR3 length: 13 amino acids. V lost 5 bases and J lost 8, with 15 bases in between. The CDR3 nucleotides read TGTGCCAGCAGCCAGCGGGCGGCAGCCGGCTACACCTTC. Amino acid sequence: CASSQRAAAGYTF.

CDR3 bases: TGCGCCAGCAGTGAGTTGGCAGGACGCTTTCCGGCGGCAGATACGCAGTATTTT. Protein product: CASSELAGRFPAADTQYF. The V and J genes are TRBV10-2 and TRBJ2-3; unclear D gene. Germline CDR1 reads WSHSY; CDR2 reads SAAADI. Trimming cost V 1 base and J 4 bases, with 21 bases left between them. The CDR3 runs to 18 residues.

This clonotype was observed many times. The chain employs TRBV2 and TRBJ2-5; TRBD1 matches at 8 bases. Germline trimming cut 1 base from V and 11 bases from J; bases unmatched to any gene: 3. Germline-derived CDR1 and CDR2 are SNHLY and FYNNEI. The CDR3 totals 12 residues. The CDR3 reads CASSEGWTGQYF. The CDR3, as DNA: TGTGCCAGCAGTGAAGGTTGGACAGGGCAGTACTTC.

This clonotype showed up many times. The chain combines TRBV7-2 with TRBJ1-2; 9 bases line up with TRBD1. The germline V gene encodes CDR1 SGHTA and CDR2 FQGNSA. The CDR3 length is 13 residues. The junction had 4 bases not matched to a gene; V was cut back by 5 bases and J by 6 bases. The CDR3 loop reads CASSPRDRDGYTF. CDR3 bases: TGTGCCAGCAGCCCCCGGGACAGGGATGGCTACACCTTC.

J is TRBJ1-2 and V is TRBV11-2, with D uncertain. The CDR3 spans 17 residues. The germline V gene encodes CDR1 SGHAT and CDR2 FQNNGV. Trimming took off 4 bases at V and 2 bases at J, with 20 bases between the two ends. CDR3 loop: CASSYWRTLRKNYGYTF. The CDR3 DNA follows: TGTGCCAGCAGCTATTGGCGAACCCTGAGAAAAAACTATGGCTACACCTTC. Drawing the rest from reference TRBV11-2 and TRBJ1-2, the complete variable domain is EAGVAQSPRYKIIEKRQSVAFWCNPISGHATLYWYQQILGQGPKLLIQFQNNGVVDDSQLPKDRFSAERLKGVDSTLKIQPAKLEDSAVYLCASSYWRTLRKNYGYTFGSGTRLTVV.

A few counts support this clonotype. The V call is TRBV7-2, the J call TRBJ2-3, with 14 bases identical to TRBD2. The germline CDR1 and CDR2 sequences are SGHTA and FQGNSA. The J segment lost 0 bases and the V segment lost 5 bases, leaving 13 bases of the junction unmatched. The CDR3 consists of 20 residues. CDR3 sequence reads: CASSARTSGGIKASTDTQYF. CDR3 DNA sequence: TGTGCCAGCAGCGCCCGGACTAGCGGGGGGATTAAAGCTAGCACAGATACGCAGTATTTT.

CDR3 loop: CASSPSHGSKETQYF. As DNA, the CDR3 is TGTGCCAGCAGCCCATCCCATGGGAGTAAAGAGACCCAGTACTTC. V usage is TRBV11-2 and J usage is TRBJ2-5, with D possibly matching TRBD2 (5 bases). The CDR3 length is 15 residues. Per germline, CDR1 SGHAT and CDR2 FQNNGV. The V and J ends lost 5 bases and 3 bases respectively, with 16 bases between them.

The V and J genes are TRBV27 and TRBJ2-1; 11 bases align to TRBD2. The length of the CDR3 is 16 residues. The V and J ends lost 5 bases and 4 bases, in that order; junction bases with no gene match: 7. Germline assignment: CDR1 MNHEY and CDR2 SMNVEV (reference sequence). CDR3 coding DNA: TGTGCCAGCAGTATTACTAGCGGGAGCGGGTACAATGAGCAGTTCTTC. As protein: CASSITSGSGYNEQFF.

V gene TRBV11-2 combines with J gene TRBJ1-2; D not resolved. The germline V gene has CDR1 SGHAT and CDR2 FQNNGV. The CDR3 sequence is 17 residues long. V shed 5 bases and J shed 2 bases, with 21 bases lying between them. CDR3 coding DNA: TGTGCCAGCAGCCAGAGGTCCGTGAGAGGCGTAAACTATGGCTACACCTTC. As protein: CASSQRSVRGVNYGYTF.

The chain couples TRBV13 to TRBJ2-1; 7 nucleotides agree with TRBD2. Germline trimming cut 5 bases from V and 8 bases from J; bases unmatched to any gene: 12. Germline CDR1 is PRHDT and CDR2 is FYEKMQ (reference sequence). This CDR3 comprises 15 residues. The CDR3 protein is CASSLRTRGGHEQFF. The CDR3 DNA follows: TGTGCCAGCAGCCTTAGAACTCGCGGGGGTCATGAGCAGTTCTTC.

This chain uses TRBV27 with TRBJ2-7; 9 nucleotides line up with TRBD2. CDR3 length: 15 amino acids. The J segment lost 4 bases and the V segment lost 4 bases, leaving 8 bases of the junction unmatched. Germline V lookup: CDR1 MNHEY, CDR2 SMNVEV (reference sequence). Here the CDR3 reads CASSSIAGAFYEQYF. CDR3 bases: TGTGCCAGCAGTTCTATAGCGGGAGCGTTTTACGAGCAGTACTTC.

The chain couples TRBV30 to TRBJ2-7; D unresolved. Germline CDR1 is GTSNPN and CDR2 is SVGIG (reference sequence). There are 13 residues in the CDR3. V was pared by 4 bases and J by 5 bases, with 15 bases between. CDR3 sequence reads: CAWTTANKNEQYF. As DNA, the CDR3 is TGTGCCTGGACCACGGCCAACAAAAACGAGCAGTACTTC. Filled out from reference TRBV30 and TRBJ2-7, the complete variable domain reads SQTIHQWPATLVQPVGSPLSLECTVEGTSNPNLYWYRQAAGRGLQLLFYSVGIGQISSEVPQNLSASRPQDRQFILSSKKLLLSDSGFYLCAWTTANKNEQYFGPGTRLTVT.

The chain combines TRBV29-1 with TRBJ2-5, with D perhaps being TRBD1 or TRBD2 (5 bases each). Germline V gene sequence: CDR1 SQVTM, CDR2 ANQGSEA. The V gene lost 2 bases and the J gene lost 2 bases, with 12 bases spanning the gap. This CDR3 contains 14 residues. The DNA for the CDR3 is TGCAGCGTTGAATGGTCTGGGGGACAAGAGACCCAGTACTTC. This sequence encodes CSVEWSGGQETQYF.

Notes on this clonotype: This may come from a read error, since a much larger clone is one base off. This rearrangement joins TRBV2 to TRBJ2-6; weak D call: TRBD1 (6 bases). This CDR3 is built from 17 residues. CDR1 and CDR2 (germline): SNHLY, FYNNEI. CDR3 bases: TGTGCCGGCAGGGGCCTGGTTTGGGGATCTGGGGCCAACGTCCTGACTTTC. It encodes CAGRGLVWGSGANVLTF.

This clonotype was counted a few times. The chain has TRBV13 and TRBJ2-3, with D uncertain. Deletions cut 7 bases from V and 4 bases from J, with 6 bases between. The CDR3 runs to 11 residues. Germline V gives CDR1 PRHDT, CDR2 FYEKMQ (reference sequence). CDR3 residues: CASMSADTQYF. Written as DNA, the CDR3 is TGTGCCAGCATGTCAGCAGATACGCAGTATTTT.

The chain recombines TRBV12-3 or TRBV12-4 with TRBJ2-5; 11 nucleotides line up with TRBD2. The CDR3 has 15 amino acids. J gave up 2 bases and V 5 bases, and 4 bases lay outside the gene matches. The CDR3 sequence: CASSPTSGAQETQYF. The CDR3 DNA follows: TGTGCCAGCAGTCCGACTAGCGGGGCTCAAGAGACCCAGTACTTC.

This clonotype was seen only a few times. The genes are TRBV7-2 and TRBJ2-7; 9 bases are shared with TRBD2. The germline gives CDR1 SGHTA, CDR2 FQGNSA. The V segment lost 3 bases and the J segment 0 bases; nucleotides outside the gene matches: 3. The CDR3 is 15 residues long. The DNA for the CDR3 is TGTGCCAGCAGCTTTCTTAGCGGGAGCTCCTACGAGCAGTACTTC. It translates to CASSFLSGSSYEQYF. Full variable domain (remainder filled in from reference TRBV7-2 and TRBJ2-7): GAGVSQSPSNKVTEKGKDVELRCDPISGHTALYWYRQSLGQGLEFLIYFQGNSAPDKSGLPSDRFSAERTGGSVSTLTIQRTQQEDSAVYLCASSFLSGSSYEQYFGPGTRLTVT.

This clonotype was counted between two and nine times. J is TRBJ2-1 and V is TRBV20-1, with 8 bases identical to TRBD2. Looked up from germline, CDR1 is DFQATT and CDR2 is SNEGSKA (reference sequence). The V segment lost 6 bases and the J segment 4 bases; nucleotides outside the gene matches: 8. The CDR3 totals 14 residues. The CDR3 loop is CSATIAGRYNEQFF. The CDR3 region has the DNA TGCAGTGCAACGATAGCGGGACGTTACAATGAGCAGTTCTTC.

The rearrangement joins TRBV7-9 to TRBJ2-3, with D perhaps TRBD1 (6 bases). The CDR3 is 13 residues long. CDR1 is SEHNR, CDR2 FQNEAQ, per germline (reference sequence). V shed 6 bases and J shed 2 bases, with 9 bases lying between them. The CDR3: CASRSGATDTQYF. The CDR3 region has the DNA TGTGCCAGCAGGTCAGGGGCCACAGATACGCAGTATTTT. Full variable domain (remainder filled in from reference TRBV7-9 and TRBJ2-3): DTGVSQNPRHKITKRGQNVTFRCDPISEHNRLYWYRQTLGQGPEFLTYFQNEAQLEKSRLLSDRFSAERPKGSFSTLEIQRTEQGDSAMYLCASRSGATDTQYFGPGTRLTVL.

The V gene is TRBV25-1, the J gene TRBJ1-5; D remains unclear. V shed 4 bases and J shed 2 bases, with 3 bases lying between them. Germline lookup yields CDR1 MGHDK and CDR2 SYGVNS. The CDR3 has 12 residues. The chain's CDR3 is CASSVGNQPQHF. For the CDR3, the DNA is TGTGCCAGCAGTGTAGGCAATCAGCCCCAGCATTTT.